What follows are 3 T cell receptor beta chains derived from one specimen sequenced in a study of chemoradiotherapy in HPV16-positive cancers. Assay: immunoSEQ multiplex PCR; the TCRdb copy retains only in-frame clones and omits some. The profile shows roughly 11,000 clones, under 80% of them singletons. The biological material was taken from a patient who underwent chemoradiotherapy. These receptors all come from a human donor with HPV-associated anogenital cancer.

The chain couples TRBV6-1 to TRBJ1-5, with a weak D call TRBD1 (6 bases). CDR1 MNHNS and CDR2 SASEGT come from the germline V gene. This CDR3 contains 17 residues. Deletions cut 6 bases from V and 0 bases from J, with 18 bases between. CDR3 DNA: TGTGCCAGCAGAGAAAGACAGGCCGGTTCTAGCAATCAGCCCCAGCATTTT. Translated, it gives CASRERQAGSSNQPQHF.

About this clone itself: Mismatch with germline at one junction end may stem from a read error. The rearrangement uses TRBV4-2 and TRBJ1-5, with D unclear. This CDR3 has 15 residues. In germline, CDR1 is LGHNA, CDR2 YNFKEQ. CDR3 residues: CASSQDYGSKQPQHF. The CDR3, as DNA: TGTGCCAGCAGCCAAGATTACGGGAGCAAGCAGCCCCAGCATTTT.

V is TRBV10-1 and J is TRBJ2-7; D remains unclear. Trimming shortened V by 9 bases and J by 2 bases, and 17 bases separated the two germline ends. This CDR3 is 14 amino acids long. Germline CDR1 and CDR2: WNHNN and SYGVQD (reference sequence). The CDR3 nucleotides are TGCGCCAGTCTAACAATGACCGCCACCTACGAGCAGTACTTC. Its protein is CASLTMTATYEQYF.